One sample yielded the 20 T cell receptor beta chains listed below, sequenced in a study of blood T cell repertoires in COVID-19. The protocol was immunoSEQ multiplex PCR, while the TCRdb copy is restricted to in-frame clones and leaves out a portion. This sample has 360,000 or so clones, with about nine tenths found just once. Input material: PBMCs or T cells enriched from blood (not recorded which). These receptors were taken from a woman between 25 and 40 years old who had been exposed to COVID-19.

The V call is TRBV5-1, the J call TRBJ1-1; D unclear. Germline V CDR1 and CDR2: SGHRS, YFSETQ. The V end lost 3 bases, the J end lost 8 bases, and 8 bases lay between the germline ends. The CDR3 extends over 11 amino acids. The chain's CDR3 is CASSSGGEAFF. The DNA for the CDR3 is TGCGCCAGCAGCTCCGGAGGAGAAGCTTTCTTT.

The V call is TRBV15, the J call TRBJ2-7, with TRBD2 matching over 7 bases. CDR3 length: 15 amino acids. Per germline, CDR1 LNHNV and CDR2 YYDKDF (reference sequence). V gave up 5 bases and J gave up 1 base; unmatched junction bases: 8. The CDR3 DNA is TGTGCCACCAGCCGAATAGCGGGCCTTTCCTACGAGCAGTACTTC. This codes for CATSRIAGLSYEQYF.

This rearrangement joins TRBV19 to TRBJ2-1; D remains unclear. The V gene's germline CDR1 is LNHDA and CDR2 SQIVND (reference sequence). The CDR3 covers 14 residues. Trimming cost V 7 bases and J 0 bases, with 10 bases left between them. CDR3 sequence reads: CASNQPSSYNEQFF. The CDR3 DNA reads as TGTGCCAGTAACCAACCGAGCTCCTACAATGAGCAGTTCTTC.

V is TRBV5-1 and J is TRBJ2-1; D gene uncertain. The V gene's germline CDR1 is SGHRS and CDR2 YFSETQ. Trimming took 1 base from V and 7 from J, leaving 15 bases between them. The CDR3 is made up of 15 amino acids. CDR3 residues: CASSLLVHLGNEQFF. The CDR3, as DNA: TGCGCCAGCAGCTTGTTAGTCCACCTAGGTAATGAGCAGTTCTTC. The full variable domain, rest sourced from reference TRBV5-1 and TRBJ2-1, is KAGVTQTPRYLIKTRGQQVTLSCSPISGHRSVSWYQQTPGQGLQFLFEYFSETQRNKGNFPGRFSGRQFSNSRSEMNVSTLELGDSALYLCASSLLVHLGNEQFFGPGTRLTVL.

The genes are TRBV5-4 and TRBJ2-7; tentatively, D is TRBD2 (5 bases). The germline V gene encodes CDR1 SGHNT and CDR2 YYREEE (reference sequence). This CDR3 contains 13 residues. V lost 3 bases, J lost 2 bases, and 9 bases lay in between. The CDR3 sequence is CASSSGLTYEQYF. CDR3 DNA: TGTGCCAGCAGCTCCGGACTGACCTACGAGCAGTACTTC.

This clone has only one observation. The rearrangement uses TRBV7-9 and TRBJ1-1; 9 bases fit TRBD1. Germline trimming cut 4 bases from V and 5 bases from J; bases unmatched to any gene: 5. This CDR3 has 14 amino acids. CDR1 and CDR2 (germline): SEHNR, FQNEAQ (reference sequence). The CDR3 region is CASSYWDRETEAFF. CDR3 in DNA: TGTGCCAGCAGCTACTGGGACAGGGAGACTGAAGCTTTCTTT.

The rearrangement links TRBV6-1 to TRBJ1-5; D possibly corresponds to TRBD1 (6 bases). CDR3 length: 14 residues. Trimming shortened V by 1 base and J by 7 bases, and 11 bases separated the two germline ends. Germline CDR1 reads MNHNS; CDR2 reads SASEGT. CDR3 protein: CASSEEQGIQPQHF. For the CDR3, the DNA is TGTGCCAGCAGTGAAGAACAGGGAATCCAGCCCCAGCATTTT.

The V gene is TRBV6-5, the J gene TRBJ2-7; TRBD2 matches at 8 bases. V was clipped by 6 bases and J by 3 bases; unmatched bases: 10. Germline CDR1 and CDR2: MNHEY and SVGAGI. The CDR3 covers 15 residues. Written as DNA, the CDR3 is TGTGCCAGCAGCCGTAGCGGGATCGGCAACTACGAGCAGTACTTC. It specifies CASSRSGIGNYEQYF.

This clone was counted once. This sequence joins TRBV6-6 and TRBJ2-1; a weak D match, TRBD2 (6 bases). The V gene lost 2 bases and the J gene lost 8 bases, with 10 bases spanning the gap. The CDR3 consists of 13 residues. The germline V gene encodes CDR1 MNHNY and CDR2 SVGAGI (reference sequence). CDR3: CASSYGGLDEQFF. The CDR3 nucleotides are TGTGCCAGCAGTTACGGAGGGCTCGATGAGCAGTTCTTC.

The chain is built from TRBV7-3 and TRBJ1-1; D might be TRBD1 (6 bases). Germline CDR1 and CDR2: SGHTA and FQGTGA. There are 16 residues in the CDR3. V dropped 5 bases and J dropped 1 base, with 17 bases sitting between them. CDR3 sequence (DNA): TGTGCCAGCAGCCACGGAGCAGGGGTGAGGAACACTGAAGCTTTCTTT. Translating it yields CASSHGAGVRNTEAFF.

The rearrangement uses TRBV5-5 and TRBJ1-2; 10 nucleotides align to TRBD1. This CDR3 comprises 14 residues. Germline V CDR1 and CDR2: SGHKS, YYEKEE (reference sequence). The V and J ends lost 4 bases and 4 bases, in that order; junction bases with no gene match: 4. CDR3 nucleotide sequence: TGTGCCAGCAGCGGGACAGGGGCATTCTATGGCTACACCTTC. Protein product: CASSGTGAFYGYTF. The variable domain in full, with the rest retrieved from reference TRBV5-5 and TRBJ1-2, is DAGVTQSPTHLIKTRGQQVTLRCSPISGHKSVSWYQQVLGQGPQFIFQYYEKEERGRGNFPDRFSARQFPNYSSELNVNALLLGDSALYLCASSGTGAFYGYTFGSGTRLTVV.

This CDR3 is CASSPLSGTEQFF. The DNA for the CDR3 is TGTGCCAGCTCTCCGCTTAGCGGGACTGAGCAGTTCTTC. J is TRBJ2-1 and V is TRBV18, with 8 positions matching TRBD2. CDR1 is KGHSH and CDR2 is LQKENI in the germline V gene. With 6 bases clipped from V and 9 bases from J, the junction kept 7 bases outside the gene matches. The CDR3 extends over 13 amino acids.

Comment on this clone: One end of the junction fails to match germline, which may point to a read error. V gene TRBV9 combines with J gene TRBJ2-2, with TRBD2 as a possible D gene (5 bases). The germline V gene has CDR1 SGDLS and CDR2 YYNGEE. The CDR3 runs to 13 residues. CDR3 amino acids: CASSVVITGELFF. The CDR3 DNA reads TGTGCCAGCAGCGTAGTCATTACCGGGGAACTGTTTTTT.

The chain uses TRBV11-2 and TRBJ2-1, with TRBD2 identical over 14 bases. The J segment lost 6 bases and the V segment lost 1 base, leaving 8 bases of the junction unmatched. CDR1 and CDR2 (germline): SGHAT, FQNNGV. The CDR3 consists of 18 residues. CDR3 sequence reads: CASSLGQGLAGAVNEQFF. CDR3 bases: TGTGCCAGCAGCTTAGGCCAGGGACTAGCGGGAGCGGTCAATGAGCAGTTCTTC.

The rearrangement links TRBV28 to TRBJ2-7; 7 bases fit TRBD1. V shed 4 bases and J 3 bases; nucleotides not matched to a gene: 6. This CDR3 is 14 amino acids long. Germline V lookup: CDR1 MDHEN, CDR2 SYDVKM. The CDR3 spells CASSSTGTVYEQYF. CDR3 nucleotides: TGTGCCAGCAGTTCGACAGGGACCGTCTACGAGCAGTACTTC.

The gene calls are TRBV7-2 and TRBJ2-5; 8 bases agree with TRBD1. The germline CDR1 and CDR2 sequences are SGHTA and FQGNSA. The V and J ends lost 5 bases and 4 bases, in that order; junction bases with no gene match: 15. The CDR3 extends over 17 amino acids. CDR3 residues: CASSLGGQGWVLETQYF. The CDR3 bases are TGTGCCAGCAGCCTGGGAGGACAGGGATGGGTGCTAGAGACCCAGTACTTC.

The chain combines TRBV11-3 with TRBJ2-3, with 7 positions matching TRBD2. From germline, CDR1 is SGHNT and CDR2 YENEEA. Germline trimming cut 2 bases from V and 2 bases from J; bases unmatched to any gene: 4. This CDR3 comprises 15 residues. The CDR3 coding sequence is TGTGCCAGCAGCTTAAGGCTAGCGGTCACAGATACGCAGTATTTT. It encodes CASSLRLAVTDTQYF.

CDR3 sequence (DNA): TGTGCCACCAGTGGCAGTTTGCACACTGAAGCTTTCTTT. Protein: CATSGSLHTEAFF. This chain uses TRBV24-1 with TRBJ1-1, with D hard to call. Per the germline V gene, CDR1 is KGHDR and CDR2 is SFDVKD. V was clipped by 5 bases and J by 3 bases, with 9 bases between them. The CDR3 is 13 amino acids.

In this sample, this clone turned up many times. CDR3 DNA: TGTGCCAGCAGCCAAGACCCCAACCGGGCCGGGGAGCTGTTTTTT. Protein product: CASSQDPNRAGELFF. The J gene is TRBJ2-2, the V gene TRBV3-1 (or the pseudogene TRBV3-2), with D unresolved. Trimming stripped 0 bases from V and 6 bases from J, with 11 bases between. The germline CDR1 and CDR2 sequences are LGHDT and YNNKEL (reference sequence). This CDR3 has 15 residues.

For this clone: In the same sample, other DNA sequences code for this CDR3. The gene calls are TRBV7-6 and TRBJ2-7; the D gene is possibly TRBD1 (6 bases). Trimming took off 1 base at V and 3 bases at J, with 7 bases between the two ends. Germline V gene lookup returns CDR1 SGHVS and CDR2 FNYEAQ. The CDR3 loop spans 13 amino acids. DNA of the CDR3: TGTGCCAGCAGCTTAGGAGGGGGCTACGAGCAGTACTTC. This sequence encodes CASSLGGGYEQYF. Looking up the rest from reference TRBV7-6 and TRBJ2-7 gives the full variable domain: GAGVSQSPRYKVTKRGQDVALRCDPISGHVSLYWYRQALGQGPEFLTYFNYEAQQDKSGLPNDRFSAERPEGSISTLTIQRTEQRDSAMYRCASSLGGGYEQYFGPGTRLTVT.